In its sample, the clone carrying this T cell receptor beta chain was seen once. The data derive from a study of blood T cell repertoires in COVID-19. TCRdb's copy holds only in-frame clones and misses some; the assay was immunoSEQ multiplex PCR. Of about 110,000 clones in the sample, over 65% were seen once. Germline loops: CDR1 SEHNR, CDR2 FQNEAQ (reference sequence). The CDR3 sequence is 14 residues long. V was cut by 2 bases and J by 3 bases, with 7 bases left in between. The source material was peripheral blood. The chain combines TRBV7-9 with TRBJ1-4, with unresolved D. This clonotype was obtained from a woman aged 60-70 years with acute or convalescent COVID-19. CDR3 amino acids: CASSLSSSNEKLFF. The DNA of the CDR3 is TGTGCCAGCAGCTTATCTTCCTCTAATGAAAAACTGTTTTTT.